One and the same sample provided the 11 T cell receptor beta chains below, sequenced in a study of human T cells and chemical hapten exposure. The time point: patch test 1, 2 weeks after DPC sensitization. Treatment of the sample: therapeutic diphenylcyclopropenone sensitization with weekly scalp DPC. Each CDR3 protein is one row after TCRdb ran MiXCR on the RACE reads. The sample holds some 50,000 distinct CDR3 sequences, approximately 9.3% seen once. The sequencing used whole blood, collected in connection with sensitization to the hapten diphenylcyclopropenone (DPC). The receptor source for this set is a woman in her 40s with alopecia areata. Some clones in this sample may be carry-over from other donors' samples.

This clonotype was recorded many times. This CDR3 reads CASSLSSGYNQPQHF. DNA of the CDR3: TGTGCCAGCAGTTTATCGTCGGGGTACAATCAGCCCCAGCATTTT. This chain connects TRBV27 to TRBJ1-5; no clear D. The germline CDR1 and CDR2 sequences are MNHEY and SMNVEV (reference sequence). The V end was cut by 0 bases, the J end by 3 bases, with 9 bases between. The CDR3 sequence is 15 residues long.

This clonotype has at least ten counts. V usage is TRBV28 and J usage is TRBJ2-3; 11 bases align to TRBD2. CDR1 and CDR2 (germline): MDHEN, SYDVKM. This CDR3 region has 15 residues. Unmatched junction bases numbered 9, after V lost 8 bases and J lost 5 bases. The CDR3 loop is CASQGTSGGRDTQYF. For the CDR3, the DNA is TGTGCCAGCCAAGGGACTAGCGGTGGTAGAGATACGCAGTATTTT.

The chain uses TRBV4-1 and TRBJ2-1, with D possibly TRBD2 on 7 matching bases. The CDR3 has 15 amino acids. In germline, CDR1 is MGHRA, CDR2 YSYEKL. V was trimmed by 3 bases and J by 5 bases, leaving 14 bases between them. The CDR3 DNA sequence: TGCGCCAGCAGCCAGGCCGGGGGGCAGAACAATGAGCAGTTCTTC. Residues: CASSQAGGQNNEQFF.

This clonotype was picked up a small number of times. This chain connects TRBV5-6 to TRBJ2-4; 8 bases fit TRBD1. J was trimmed by 15 bases and V by 7 bases; bases with no gene match: 15. This CDR3 is 13 amino acids long. CDR1 is SGHDT, CDR2 YYEEEE, per germline. CDR3 nucleotides: TGTGCCAGCTCCGAGGCGGGACAGGACTCTCGGTACTTC. Its protein is CASSEAGQDSRYF.

This clonotype was detected ten times or more. The J gene is TRBJ2-3, the V gene TRBV24-1, with D possibly matching TRBD1 (6 bases). V was clipped by 1 base and J by 6 bases, with 10 bases between them. Germline CDR1 is KGHDR and CDR2 is SFDVKD. The CDR3 extends over 14 amino acids. The DNA of the CDR3 is TGTGCCACCAGTGATTTACAGGGTTCCGATACGCAGTATTTT. Its translation: CATSDLQGSDTQYF.

This clonotype was seen ten or more times. The rearrangement uses TRBV2 and TRBJ2-3, with D perhaps matching TRBD1 (7 bases). Trimming shortened V by 7 bases and J by 5 bases, and 22 bases separated the two germline ends. The CDR3 has 16 residues. Germline values: CDR1 SNHLY, CDR2 FYNNEI. This chain's CDR3 is CASTEAVRGTEDTQYF. CDR3 in DNA: TGTGCCAGCACGGAAGCGGTCCGGGGGACAGAAGATACGCAGTATTTT.

This chain joins TRBV29-1 and TRBJ2-7, with D tentatively TRBD1 or TRBD2 (5 bases each). The V gene lost 4 bases and the J gene lost 0 bases, with 10 bases spanning the gap. CDR3 length: 13 residues. The germline gives CDR1 SQVTM, CDR2 ANQGSEA. The CDR3 DNA is TGCAGCGTTGTTGAGGGGTCCTCCTACGAGCAGTACTTC. This gives the protein CSVVEGSSYEQYF.

The gene calls are TRBV9 and TRBJ2-3, with D uncertain. CDR3 length equals 14 residues. Trimming removed 0 bases at V and 2 bases at J, with 7 bases between. Germline V gene sequence: CDR1 SGDLS, CDR2 YYNGEE. For the CDR3, the DNA is TGTGCCAGCAGCGTAGCTTGGAACACAGATACGCAGTATTTT. It yields the protein CASSVAWNTDTQYF.

The J gene is TRBJ2-7, the V gene TRBV20-1, with 7 bases fitting TRBD2. Germline V gives CDR1 DFQATT, CDR2 SNEGSKA (reference sequence). Trimming took 6 bases from V and 2 from J; bases not matched to a gene: 10. CDR3 size: 14 residues. This chain's CDR3 is CSAGRERSAYEQYF. The CDR3 nucleotides are TGCAGTGCCGGGCGGGAGAGGTCAGCCTACGAGCAGTACTTC.

This clonotype has at least ten counts. The chain links TRBV19 to TRBJ2-6; D is possibly TRBD1 (6 bases). The CDR3 length is 16 residues. In germline, CDR1 is LNHDA, CDR2 SQIVND (reference sequence). V lost 5 bases and J 2 bases, leaving 13 bases between the germline ends. CDR3 DNA: TGTGCCAGTAGTTCCCCTGGACAGACTGGGGCCAACGTCCTGACTTTC. As protein: CASSSPGQTGANVLTF.

This clonotype showed up just a few times. CDR3 coding DNA: TGTGCCAGCAGATGGGGGACAGGGAGGACTAGTAGTGAGCAGTTCTTC. Encoded protein: CASRWGTGRTSSEQFF. The chain links TRBV12-3 or TRBV12-4 to TRBJ2-1; TRBD1 agrees at 9 bases. The CDR3 spans 16 residues. Losses at the gene ends were 6 bases for V and 9 bases for J; bases not matched to a gene: 15.